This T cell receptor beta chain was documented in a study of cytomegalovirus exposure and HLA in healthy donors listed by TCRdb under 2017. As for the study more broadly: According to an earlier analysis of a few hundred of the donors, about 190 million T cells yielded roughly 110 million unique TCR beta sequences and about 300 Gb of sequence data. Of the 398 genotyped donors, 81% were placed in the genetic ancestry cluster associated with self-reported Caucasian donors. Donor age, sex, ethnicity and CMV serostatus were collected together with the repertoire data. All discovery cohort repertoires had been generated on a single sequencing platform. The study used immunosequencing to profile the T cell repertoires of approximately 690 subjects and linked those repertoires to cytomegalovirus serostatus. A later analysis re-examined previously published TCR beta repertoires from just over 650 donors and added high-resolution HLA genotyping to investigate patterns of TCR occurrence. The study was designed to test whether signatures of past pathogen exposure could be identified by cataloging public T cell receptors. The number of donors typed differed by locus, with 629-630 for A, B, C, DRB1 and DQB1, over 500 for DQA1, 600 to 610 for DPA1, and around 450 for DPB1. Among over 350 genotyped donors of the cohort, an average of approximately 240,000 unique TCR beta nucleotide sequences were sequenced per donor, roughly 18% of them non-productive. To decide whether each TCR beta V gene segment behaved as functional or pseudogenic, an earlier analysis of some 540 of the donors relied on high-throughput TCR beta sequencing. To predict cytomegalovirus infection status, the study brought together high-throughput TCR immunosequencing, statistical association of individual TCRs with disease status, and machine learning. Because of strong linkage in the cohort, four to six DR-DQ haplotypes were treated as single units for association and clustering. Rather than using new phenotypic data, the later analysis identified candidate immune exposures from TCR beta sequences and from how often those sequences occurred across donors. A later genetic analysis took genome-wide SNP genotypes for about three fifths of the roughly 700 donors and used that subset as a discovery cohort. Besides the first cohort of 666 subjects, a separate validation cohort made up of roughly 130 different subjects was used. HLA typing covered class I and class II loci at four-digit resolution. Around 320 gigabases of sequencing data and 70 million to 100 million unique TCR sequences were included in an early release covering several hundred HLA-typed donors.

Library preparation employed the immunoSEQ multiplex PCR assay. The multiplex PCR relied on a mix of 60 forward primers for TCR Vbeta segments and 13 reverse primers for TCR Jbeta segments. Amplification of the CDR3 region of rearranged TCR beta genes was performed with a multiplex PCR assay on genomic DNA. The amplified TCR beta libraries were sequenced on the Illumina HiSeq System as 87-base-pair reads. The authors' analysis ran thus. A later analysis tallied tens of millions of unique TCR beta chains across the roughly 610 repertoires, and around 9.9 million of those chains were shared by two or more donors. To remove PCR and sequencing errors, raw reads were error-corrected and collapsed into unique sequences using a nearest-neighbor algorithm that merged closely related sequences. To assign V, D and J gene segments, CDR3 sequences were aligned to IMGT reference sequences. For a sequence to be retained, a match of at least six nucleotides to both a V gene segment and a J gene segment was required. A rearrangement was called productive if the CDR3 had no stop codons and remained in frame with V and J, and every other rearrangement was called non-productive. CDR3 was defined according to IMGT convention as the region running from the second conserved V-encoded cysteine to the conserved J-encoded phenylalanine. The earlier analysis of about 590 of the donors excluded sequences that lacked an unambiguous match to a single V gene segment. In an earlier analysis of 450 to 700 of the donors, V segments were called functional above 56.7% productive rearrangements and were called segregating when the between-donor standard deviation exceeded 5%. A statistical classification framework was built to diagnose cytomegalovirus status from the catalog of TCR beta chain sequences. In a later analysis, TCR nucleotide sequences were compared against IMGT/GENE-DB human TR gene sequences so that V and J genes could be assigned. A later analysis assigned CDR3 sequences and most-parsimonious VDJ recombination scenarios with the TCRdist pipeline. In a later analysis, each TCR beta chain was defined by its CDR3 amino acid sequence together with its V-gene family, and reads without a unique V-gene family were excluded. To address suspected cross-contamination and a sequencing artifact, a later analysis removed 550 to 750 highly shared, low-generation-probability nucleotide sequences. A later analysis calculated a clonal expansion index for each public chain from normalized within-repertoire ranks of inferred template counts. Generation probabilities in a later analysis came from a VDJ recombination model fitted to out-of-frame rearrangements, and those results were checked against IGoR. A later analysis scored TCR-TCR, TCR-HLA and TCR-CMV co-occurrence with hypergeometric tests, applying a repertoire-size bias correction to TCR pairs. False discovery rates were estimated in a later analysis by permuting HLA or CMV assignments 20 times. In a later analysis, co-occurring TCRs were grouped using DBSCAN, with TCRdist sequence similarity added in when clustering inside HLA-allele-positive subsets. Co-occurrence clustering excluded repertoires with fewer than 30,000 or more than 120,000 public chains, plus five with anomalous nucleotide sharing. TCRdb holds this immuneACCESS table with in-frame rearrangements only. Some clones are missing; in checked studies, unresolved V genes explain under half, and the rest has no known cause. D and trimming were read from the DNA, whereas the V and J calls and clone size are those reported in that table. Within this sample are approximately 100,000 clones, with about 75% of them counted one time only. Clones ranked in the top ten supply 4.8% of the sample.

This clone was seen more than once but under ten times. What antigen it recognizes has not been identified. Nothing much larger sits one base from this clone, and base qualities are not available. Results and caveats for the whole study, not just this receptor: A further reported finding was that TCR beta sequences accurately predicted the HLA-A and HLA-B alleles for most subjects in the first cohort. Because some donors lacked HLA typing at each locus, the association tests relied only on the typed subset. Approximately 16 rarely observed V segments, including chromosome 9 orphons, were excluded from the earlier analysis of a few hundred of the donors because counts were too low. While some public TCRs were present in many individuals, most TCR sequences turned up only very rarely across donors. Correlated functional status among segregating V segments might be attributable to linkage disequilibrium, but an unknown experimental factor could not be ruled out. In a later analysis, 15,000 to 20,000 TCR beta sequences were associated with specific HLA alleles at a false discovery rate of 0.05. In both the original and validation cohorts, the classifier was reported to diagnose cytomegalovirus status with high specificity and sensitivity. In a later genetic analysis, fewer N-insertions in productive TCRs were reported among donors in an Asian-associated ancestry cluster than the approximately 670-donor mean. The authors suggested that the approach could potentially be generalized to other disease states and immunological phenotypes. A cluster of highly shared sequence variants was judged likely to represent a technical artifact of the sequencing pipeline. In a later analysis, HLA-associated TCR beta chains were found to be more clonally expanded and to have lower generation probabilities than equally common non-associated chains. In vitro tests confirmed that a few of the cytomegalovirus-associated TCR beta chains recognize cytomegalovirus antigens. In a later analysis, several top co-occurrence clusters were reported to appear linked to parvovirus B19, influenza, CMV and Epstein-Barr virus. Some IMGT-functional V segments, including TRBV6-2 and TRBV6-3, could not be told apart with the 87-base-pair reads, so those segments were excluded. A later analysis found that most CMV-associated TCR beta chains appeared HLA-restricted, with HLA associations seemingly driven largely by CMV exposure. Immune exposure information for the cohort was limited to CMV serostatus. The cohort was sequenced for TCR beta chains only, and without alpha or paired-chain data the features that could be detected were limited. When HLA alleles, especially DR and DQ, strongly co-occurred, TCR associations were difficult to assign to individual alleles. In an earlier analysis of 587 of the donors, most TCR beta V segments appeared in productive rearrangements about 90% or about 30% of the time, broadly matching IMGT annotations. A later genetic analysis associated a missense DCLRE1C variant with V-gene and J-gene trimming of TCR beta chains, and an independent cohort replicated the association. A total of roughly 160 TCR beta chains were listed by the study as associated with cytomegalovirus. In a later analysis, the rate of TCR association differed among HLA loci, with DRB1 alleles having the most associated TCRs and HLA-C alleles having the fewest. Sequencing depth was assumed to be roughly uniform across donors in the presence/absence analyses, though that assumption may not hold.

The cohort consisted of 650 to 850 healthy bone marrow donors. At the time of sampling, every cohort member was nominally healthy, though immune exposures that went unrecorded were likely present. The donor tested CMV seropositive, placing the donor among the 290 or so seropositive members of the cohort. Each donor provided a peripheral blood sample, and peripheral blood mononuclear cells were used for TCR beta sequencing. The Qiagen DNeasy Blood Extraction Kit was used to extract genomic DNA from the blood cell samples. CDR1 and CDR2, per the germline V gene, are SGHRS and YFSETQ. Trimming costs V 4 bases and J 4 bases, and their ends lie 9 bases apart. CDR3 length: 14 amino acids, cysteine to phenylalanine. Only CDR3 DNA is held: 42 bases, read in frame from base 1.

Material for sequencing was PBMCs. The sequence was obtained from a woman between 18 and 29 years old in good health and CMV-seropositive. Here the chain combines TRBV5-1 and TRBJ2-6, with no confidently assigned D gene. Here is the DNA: TGCGCCAGCAGCCGCAACTCGGGGGCCAACGTCCTGACTTTC. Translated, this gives CASSRNSGANVLTF.